This note documents a single TCR beta chain sequence. Through a sample-barcoded 5' primer and a J-beta primer mix, a second PCR was run for roughly 6 to 12 cycles. TCRdb called the 5' RACE reads again in MiXCR, with one record for every CDR3 protein. The repertoire holds 1.5 million to 2 million distinct CDR3 sequences, with 28% as singletons. V was trimmed by 5 bases and J by 15 bases, leaving 17 bases between them. This CDR3 is 12 amino acids long. The data are from a study of blood T cells in healthy people across ages. The TCR was taken from a woman aged 25-40 years in good health. Sequenced input: blood. The chain is built from TRBV12-3 or TRBV12-4 and TRBJ2-1; D is uncertain. The CDR3, as DNA: TGTGCCAGCAGTCCAATTGACACGCCGTTGTTCTTC. Its translation is CASSPIDTPLFF.